This T cell receptor beta chain came from a study of blood T cell repertoires in COVID-19. Study context: The analysed material was cDNA or gDNA that came from T cells, B-cell-depleted T cells, or PBMCs.

Assay used: immunoSEQ multiplex PCR; TCRdb lists only in-frame clones, some missing. The table has about 180,000 clones, 84% seen once. Grouping used clinical history reported by participants in a survey and questionnaire. The CDR3 is 16 residues long. Trimming removed 3 bases from V and 0 bases from J, with 14 bases in between. Germline CDR1 is SGHTA and CDR2 is FQGNSA. Material: PBMCs or T cells enriched from blood (not recorded which). The chain couples TRBV7-2 to TRBJ2-5, with D perhaps matching TRBD2 (5 bases). The receptor's source is a man aged 45-65 years who had recovered from COVID-19. CDR3 loop: CASSFRASGYQETQYF. The DNA of the CDR3 is TGTGCCAGCAGCTTCCGAGCCAGCGGCTACCAAGAGACCCAGTACTTC. Looking up the rest from reference TRBV7-2 and TRBJ2-5 gives the full variable domain: GAGVSQSPSNKVTEKGKDVELRCDPISGHTALYWYRQSLGQGLEFLIYFQGNSAPDKSGLPSDRFSAERTGGSVSTLTIQRTQQEDSAVYLCASSFRASGYQETQYFGPGTRLLVL.